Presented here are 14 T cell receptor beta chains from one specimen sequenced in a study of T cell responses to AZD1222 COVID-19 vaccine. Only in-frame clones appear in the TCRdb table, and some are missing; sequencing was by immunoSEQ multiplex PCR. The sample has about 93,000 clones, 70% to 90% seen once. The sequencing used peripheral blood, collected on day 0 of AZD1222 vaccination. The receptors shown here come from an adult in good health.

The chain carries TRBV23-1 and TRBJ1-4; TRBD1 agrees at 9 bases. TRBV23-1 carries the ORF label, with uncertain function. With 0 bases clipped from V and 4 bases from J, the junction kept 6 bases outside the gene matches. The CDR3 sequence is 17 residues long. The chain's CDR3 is CASSQSQGARGNEKLFF. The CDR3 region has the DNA TGCGCCAGCAGTCAATCACAGGGGGCGCGGGGTAATGAAAAACTGTTTTTT.

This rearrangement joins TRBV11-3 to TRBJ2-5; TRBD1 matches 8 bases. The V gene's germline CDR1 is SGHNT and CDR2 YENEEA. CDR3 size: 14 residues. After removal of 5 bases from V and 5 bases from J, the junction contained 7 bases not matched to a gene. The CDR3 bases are TGTGCCAGCAGCCCAGGACAGGGTTCTGAGACCCAGTACTTC. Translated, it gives CASSPGQGSETQYF.

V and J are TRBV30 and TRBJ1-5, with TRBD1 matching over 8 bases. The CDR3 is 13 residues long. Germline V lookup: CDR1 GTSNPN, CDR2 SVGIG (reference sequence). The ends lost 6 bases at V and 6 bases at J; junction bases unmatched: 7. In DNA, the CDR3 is TGTGCCTGTCAATCAGGGGGCACTCAGCCCCAGCATTTT. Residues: CACQSGGTQPQHF.

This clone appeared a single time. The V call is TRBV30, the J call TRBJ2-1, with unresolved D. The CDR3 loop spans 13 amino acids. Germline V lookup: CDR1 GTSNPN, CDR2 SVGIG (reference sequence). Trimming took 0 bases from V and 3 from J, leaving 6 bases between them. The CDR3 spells CAWSVTNYNEQFF. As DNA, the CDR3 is TGTGCCTGGAGTGTAACGAACTACAATGAGCAGTTCTTC.

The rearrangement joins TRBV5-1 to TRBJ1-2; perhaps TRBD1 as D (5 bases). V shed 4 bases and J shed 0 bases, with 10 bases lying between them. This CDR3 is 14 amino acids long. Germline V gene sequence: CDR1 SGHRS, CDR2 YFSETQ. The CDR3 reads CASSMGTANYGYTF. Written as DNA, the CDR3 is TGCGCCAGCAGCATGGGGACTGCTAACTATGGCTACACCTTC.

DNA of the CDR3: TGTGCCAGCAGCCTATTCAGGGCCCTAGCCTACGAGCAGTACTTC. Translation: CASSLFRALAYEQYF. The chain employs TRBV7-8 and TRBJ2-7, with D maybe TRBD1 (5 bases). There are 15 residues in the CDR3. Germline V gene lookup returns CDR1 SGHVS and CDR2 FQNEAQ. V was pared by 5 bases and J by 2 bases, with 16 bases between.

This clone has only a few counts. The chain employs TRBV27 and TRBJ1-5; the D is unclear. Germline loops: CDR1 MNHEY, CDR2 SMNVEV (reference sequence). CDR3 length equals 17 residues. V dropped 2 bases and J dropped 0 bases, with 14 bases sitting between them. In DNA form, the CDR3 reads TGTGCCAGCAGTTTAAGTTTCCCACCTTATAGCAATCAGCCCCAGCATTTT. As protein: CASSLSFPPYSNQPQHF.

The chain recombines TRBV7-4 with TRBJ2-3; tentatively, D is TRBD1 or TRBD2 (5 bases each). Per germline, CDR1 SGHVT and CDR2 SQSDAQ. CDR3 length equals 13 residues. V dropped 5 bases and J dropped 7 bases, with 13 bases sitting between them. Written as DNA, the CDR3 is TGTGCCAGCAGCGCCCGACTGGGACATACGCAGTATTTT. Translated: CASSARLGHTQYF.

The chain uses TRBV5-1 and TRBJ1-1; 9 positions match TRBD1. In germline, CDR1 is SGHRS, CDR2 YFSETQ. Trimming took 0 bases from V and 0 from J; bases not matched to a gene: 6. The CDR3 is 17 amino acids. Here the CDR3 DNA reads TGCGCCAGCAGCTTGGGAGTGGGACAGGGCATGAACACTGAAGCTTTCTTT. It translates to CASSLGVGQGMNTEAFF.

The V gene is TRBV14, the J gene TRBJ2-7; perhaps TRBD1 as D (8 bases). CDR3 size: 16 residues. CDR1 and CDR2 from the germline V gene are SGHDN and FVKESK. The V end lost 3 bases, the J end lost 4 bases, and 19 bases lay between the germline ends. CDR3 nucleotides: TGTGCCAGCAGCCATCCCAGGGGGCGGGAGTCGTACGAGCAGTACTTC. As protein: CASSHPRGRESYEQYF.

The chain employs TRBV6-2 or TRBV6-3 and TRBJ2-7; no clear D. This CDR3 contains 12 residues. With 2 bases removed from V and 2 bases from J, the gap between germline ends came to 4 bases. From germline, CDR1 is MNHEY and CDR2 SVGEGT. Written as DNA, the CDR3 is TGTGCCAGCAGTTACGCGACCTACGAGCAGTACTTC. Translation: CASSYATYEQYF.

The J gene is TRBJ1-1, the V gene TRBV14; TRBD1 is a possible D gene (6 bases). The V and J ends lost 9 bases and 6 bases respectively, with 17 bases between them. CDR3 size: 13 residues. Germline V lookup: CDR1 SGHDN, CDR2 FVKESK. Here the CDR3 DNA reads TGTGCCAGTGCCGGGACAATGGGGCCTGAAGCTTTCTTT. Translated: CASAGTMGPEAFF. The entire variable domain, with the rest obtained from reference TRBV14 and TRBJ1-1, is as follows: EAGVTQFPSHSVIEKGQTVTLRCDPISGHDNLYWYRRVMGKEIKFLLHFVKESKQDESGMPNNRFLAERTGGTYSTLKVQPAELEDSGVYFCASAGTMGPEAFFGQGTRLTVV.

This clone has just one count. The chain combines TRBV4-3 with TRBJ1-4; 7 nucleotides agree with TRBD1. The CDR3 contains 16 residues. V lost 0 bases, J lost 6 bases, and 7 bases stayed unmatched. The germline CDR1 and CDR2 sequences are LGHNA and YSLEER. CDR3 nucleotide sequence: TGCGCCAGCAGCCAAGATTACAGGCAGGGGGATGAAAAACTGTTTTTT. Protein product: CASSQDYRQGDEKLFF.

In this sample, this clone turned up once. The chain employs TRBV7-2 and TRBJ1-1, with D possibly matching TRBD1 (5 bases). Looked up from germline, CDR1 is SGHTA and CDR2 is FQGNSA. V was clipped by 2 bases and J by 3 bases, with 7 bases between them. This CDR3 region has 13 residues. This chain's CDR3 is CASSLSRDTEAFF. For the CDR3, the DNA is TGTGCCAGCAGCTTAAGCAGGGACACTGAAGCTTTCTTT.